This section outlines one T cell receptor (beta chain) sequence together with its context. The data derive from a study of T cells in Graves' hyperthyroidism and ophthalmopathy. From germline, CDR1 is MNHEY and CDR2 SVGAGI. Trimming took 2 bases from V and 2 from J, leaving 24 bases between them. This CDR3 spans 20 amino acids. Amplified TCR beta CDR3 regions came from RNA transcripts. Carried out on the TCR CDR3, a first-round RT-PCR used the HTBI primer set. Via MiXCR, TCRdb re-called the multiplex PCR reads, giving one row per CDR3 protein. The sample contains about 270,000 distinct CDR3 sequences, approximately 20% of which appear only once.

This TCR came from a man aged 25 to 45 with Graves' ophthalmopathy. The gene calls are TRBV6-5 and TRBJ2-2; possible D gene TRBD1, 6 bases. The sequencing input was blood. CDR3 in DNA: TGTGCCAGCAGTTACCTCAGTTACTCGGGACCCAGGGGTAACACCGGGGAGCTGTTTTTT. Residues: CASSYLSYSGPRGNTGELFF.